Listed below are T cell receptor beta chains from one sample, sequenced in a study of Ad26.COV2.S vaccination and SARS-CoV-2 variants. Clones were read by immunoSEQ multiplex PCR, and TCRdb kept only the in-frame ones, dropping some. Among some 320,000 clones listed, roughly 84% were seen once. Material: peripheral blood, obtained in a trial of Ad26.COV2.S vaccine versus placebo. The source is a person between 18 and 60 years old who received the Ad26.COV2.S COVID-19 vaccine or a placebo. CDR3s leave out the opening cysteine and the closing phenylalanine or tryptophan. The D gene is left open where the match is weak.

>-|TRBV7-2
ASSPPDSPYYGYT
>-|TRBV30
ACKTDHNYGYT
>-|TRBV30
AWSRRSNYGYT
>-|TRBV5-5
ASSLFPGTGQETQY
>-|TRBV3-1/TRBV3-2
ASSRVEGQLNSPLH
>TRBD1|TRBV3-1/TRBV3-2
ASRHTGTVNEAF
>TRBD1|TRBV6-2/TRBV6-3
ASSTDRGGRSNQPQH
>-|TRBV5-1
ASSFGDYLSGNTIY
>-|TRBV11-2
ASSLRALWKQY
>-|TRBV19
ASSIDRNTEAF
>TRBD1|TRBV7-2
ASSLGQSGELF
>TRBD2|TRBV27
ASKKGGLAGGQETQY
>TRBD1|TRBV5-8
ASIPDRVDEQY
>TRBD1|TRBV30
ASIRGLLTNYGYT
>TRBD2|TRBV7-9
ASSFPATSGGRTYEQY
>-|TRBV28
ASRGGTDYNSPLH
>-|TRBV5-1
ASSYLTPSTDTQY
>TRBD1|TRBV2
ASSEGDRIGQPQH
>TRBD1|TRBV10-2
ASSEGPGGNSGNTIY
>-|TRBV5-5
ASSKGTARETQY
>TRBD2|TRBV7-9
ASSFFSGGTNEQF
>-|TRBV10-2
ASSEDKRMVST
>TRBD1|TRBV24-1
ATSDRGQGRRQF
>-|TRBV25-1
ASGSGANVLT
>-|TRBV29-1
SVEAEGGDGEKLF
>-|TRBV7-8
ASSLARVGSIREPQH
>TRBD2|TRBV5-1
ASSLGGGGTYEQY
>-|TRBV6-5
ASSRRGGENEKLF
>-|TRBV19
ASSGARGQGYEQY
>-|TRBV6-2/TRBV6-3
ASSYSGGMELF
>-|TRBV6-2/TRBV6-3
ASSSPKGGTYEQY
>TRBD1|TRBV6-1
ASSDQGAESEPQH
>-|TRBV30
AWMGSGNTIY
>TRBD2|TRBV9
ASSSQGTSKESDTQY
>-|TRBV4-3
ASSQDGDPYNEQF
>-|TRBV24-1
ATRDSTTDTQY
>-|TRBV7-2
ASSWAGNTIY
>TRBD1|TRBV2
ASRGQGTTNEKLF
>-|TRBV27
ASRLNGGTDTQY
>TRBD1|TRBV11-1
ASSHRGRGYGYT
>-|TRBV14
ASSQGAKKEAF
>-|TRBV5-4
ASTNRMSQEMNTEAF